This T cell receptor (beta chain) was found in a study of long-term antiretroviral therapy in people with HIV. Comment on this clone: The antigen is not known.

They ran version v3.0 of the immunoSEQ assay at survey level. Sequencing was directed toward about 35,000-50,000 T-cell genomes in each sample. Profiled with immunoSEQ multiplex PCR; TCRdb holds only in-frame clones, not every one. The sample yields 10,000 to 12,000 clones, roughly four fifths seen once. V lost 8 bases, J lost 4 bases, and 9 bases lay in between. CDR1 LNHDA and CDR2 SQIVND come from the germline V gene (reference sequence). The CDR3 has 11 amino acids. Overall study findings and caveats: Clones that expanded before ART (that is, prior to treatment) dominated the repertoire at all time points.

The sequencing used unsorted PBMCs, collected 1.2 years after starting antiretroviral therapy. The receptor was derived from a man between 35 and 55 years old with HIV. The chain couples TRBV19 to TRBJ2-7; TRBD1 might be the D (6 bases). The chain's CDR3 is CASATGYEQYF. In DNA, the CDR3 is TGTGCCAGTGCCACAGGGTACGAGCAGTACTTC.